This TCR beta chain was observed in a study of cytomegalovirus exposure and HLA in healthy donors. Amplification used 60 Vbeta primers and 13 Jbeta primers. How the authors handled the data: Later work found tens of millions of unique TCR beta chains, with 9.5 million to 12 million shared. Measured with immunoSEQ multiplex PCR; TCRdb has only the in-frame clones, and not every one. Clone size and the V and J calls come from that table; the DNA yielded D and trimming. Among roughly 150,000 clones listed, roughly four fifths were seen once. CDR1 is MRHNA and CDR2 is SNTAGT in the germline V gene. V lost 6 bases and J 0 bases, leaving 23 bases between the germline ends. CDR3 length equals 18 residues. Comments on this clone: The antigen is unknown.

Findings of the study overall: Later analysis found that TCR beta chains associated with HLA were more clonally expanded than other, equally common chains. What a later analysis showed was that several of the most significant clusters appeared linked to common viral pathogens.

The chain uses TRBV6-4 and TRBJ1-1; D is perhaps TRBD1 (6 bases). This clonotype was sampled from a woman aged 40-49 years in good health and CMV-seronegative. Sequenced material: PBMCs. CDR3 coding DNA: TGTGCCAGCAGAAACACACTAAGTCTCAGGGGCGTGAACACTGAAGCTTTCTTT. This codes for CASRNTLSLRGVNTEAFF.